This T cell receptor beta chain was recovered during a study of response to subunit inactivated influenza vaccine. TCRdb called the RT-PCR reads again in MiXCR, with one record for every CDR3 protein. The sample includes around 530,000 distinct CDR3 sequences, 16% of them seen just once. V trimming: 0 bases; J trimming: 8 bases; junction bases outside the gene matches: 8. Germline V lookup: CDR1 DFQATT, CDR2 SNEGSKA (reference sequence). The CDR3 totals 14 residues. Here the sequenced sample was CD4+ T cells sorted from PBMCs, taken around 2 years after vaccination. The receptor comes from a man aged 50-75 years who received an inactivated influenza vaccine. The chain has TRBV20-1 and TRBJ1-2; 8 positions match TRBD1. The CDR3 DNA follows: TGCAGTGCTAGAGATTCGACAGGGGTAGGCGGCTACACCTTC. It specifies CSARDSTGVGGYTF.